Sequencing of this T cell receptor (beta chain) was carried out in a study of early T cells in non-severe SARS-CoV-2 infection. At the level of the study: Whole-blood bulk RNA, unsorted, was sequenced, and chains were unpaired.

Worth noting for this clonotype: Its antigen is unidentified.

The CDR3 spans 11 residues. Germline loops: CDR1 SGHTA, CDR2 FQGNSA. The ends were cut back, 8 bases at V and 4 bases at J, with 8 bases in the middle. Individual cDNA molecules were tagged with unique molecular identifiers. TCRdb re-called the 5' RACE reads with MiXCR, one entry per CDR3 protein. Of 55,000 to 70,000 distinct CDR3 sequences in the sample, around 12% were seen once. General study findings and limits: Reliance on VDJdb matching favored anti-spike CD8 responses; private and CD4 specificities were missed.

The V gene is TRBV7-2, the J gene TRBJ2-5; no definite D call. The TCR comes from an adult who was a healthcare worker with PCR-confirmed SARS-CoV-2 infection or an uninfected control (not recorded which). The donor label of this sample is uncertain. The sequences come from whole blood, collected at baseline. This CDR3 reads CASRLLETQYF. The CDR3, as DNA: TGTGCCAGCCGCCTATTAGAGACCCAGTACTTC.